Shown below are 5 T cell receptor beta chains from a single sample sequenced in a study of radiation and T cells in renal cell carcinoma. Using immunoSEQ multiplex PCR, the repertoire was profiled, and TCRdb retains in-frame clones only, with some absent. The sample contains nearly 50,000 clones, roughly 80% of which appear only once. The time point was: baseline pretreatment blood. Stated treatment: 15 Gy SBRT to primary tumor, nephrectomy 4 weeks later. The starting material was blood, obtained from a patient whose treatment included radiotherapy and nephrectomy. These receptors all stem from a woman aged 70-85 years with renal cell carcinoma.

The CDR3 reads CATSRGDYGYTF. Here the CDR3 DNA reads TGTGCCACCTCGAGAGGGGACTATGGCTACACCTTC. The chain links TRBV6-5 to TRBJ1-2; D might be TRBD1 (5 bases). CDR3 length: 12 amino acids. Trimming took off 10 bases at V and 3 bases at J, with 12 bases between the two ends. Germline CDR1 and CDR2: MNHEY and SVGAGI.

CDR3 region: CAISSGTSGSADTQYF. CDR3 coding DNA: TGTGCCATCAGCTCCGGGACTAGCGGGAGCGCAGATACGCAGTATTTT. V is TRBV10-3 and J is TRBJ2-3; 14 bases map to TRBD2. The CDR3 loop spans 16 amino acids. V lost 6 bases, J lost 4 bases, and 6 bases stayed unmatched. Germline V gene lookup returns CDR1 ENHRY and CDR2 SYGVKD.

The gene calls are TRBV19 and TRBJ2-5; TRBD2 is a possible D gene (7 bases). Germline values: CDR1 LNHDA, CDR2 SQIVND (reference sequence). This CDR3 contains 15 residues. The ends were cut back, 5 bases at V and 3 bases at J, with 16 bases in the middle. The CDR3 coding sequence is TGTGCCAGTAGTCCCGGGGGGCCCCTCAAAGAGACCCAGTACTTC. It translates to CASSPGGPLKETQYF. Full variable domain (remainder filled in from reference TRBV19 and TRBJ2-5): DGGITQSPKYLFRKEGQNVTLSCEQNLNHDAMYWYRQDPGQGLRLIYYSQIVNDFQKGDIAEGYSVSREKKESFPLTVTSAQKNPTAFYLCASSPGGPLKETQYFGPGTRLLVL.

In DNA, the CDR3 is TGTGCCAGCAGCTTAGCTGGGGACCGTCAAGAGACCCAGTACTTC. It yields the protein CASSLAGDRQETQYF. This chain joins TRBV7-2 and TRBJ2-5; D may be TRBD1 or TRBD2 (5 bases each). Germline V gives CDR1 SGHTA, CDR2 FQGNSA. The length of the CDR3 is 15 residues. V lost 0 bases to trimming and J lost 2 bases, with 10 bases between them. Supplemented by reference TRBV7-2 and TRBJ2-5, the full variable domain reads GAGVSQSPSNKVTEKGKDVELRCDPISGHTALYWYRQSLGQGLEFLIYFQGNSAPDKSGLPSDRFSAERTGGSVSTLTIQRTQQEDSAVYLCASSLAGDRQETQYFGPGTRLLVL.

The V and J genes are TRBV7-6 and TRBJ2-2; 7 bases map to TRBD1. Germline CDR1 and CDR2: SGHVS and FNYEAQ. The length of the CDR3 is 15 residues. Trimming cost V 5 bases and J 8 bases; bases outside gene matches: 11. The CDR3 bases are TGTGCCAGCAGCCCCGCCGACAGGGTTTCAGGGGAGCTGTTTTTT. Translating gives CASSPADRVSGELFF.